Shown below are 26 T cell receptor beta chains from a single sample sequenced in a study of Ad26.COV2.S vaccination and SARS-CoV-2 variants. Repertoires were generated with immunoSEQ multiplex PCR, while TCRdb's copy carries only in-frame clones and drops some. The table shows tens of thousands of clones, with around 82% occurring only once. The source was peripheral blood, collected after recovery from COVID-19. These receptors originate from a human donor who had recovered from COVID-19.

The gene calls are TRBV6-5 and TRBJ1-6; no clear D gene. The CDR3 is 15 amino acids. CDR1 and CDR2 (germline): MNHEY, SVGAGI. V lost 7 bases, J lost 7 bases, and 17 bases lay in between. The CDR3 coding sequence is TGTGCCAGCAAAAGGACGGAACTACGGAATTCACCCCTCCACTTT. Its translation: CASKRTELRNSPLHF.

The genes are TRBV7-6 and TRBJ1-3; a weak D match, TRBD1 (5 bases). CDR1 is SGHVS and CDR2 is FNYEAQ in the germline V gene. The CDR3 consists of 15 residues. V was shortened by 0 bases and J by 2 bases, with 8 bases between the two germline ends. The DNA for the CDR3 is TGTGCCAGCAGCTTAGCGCAGGGACCTGGAAACACCATATATTTT. Translated, it gives CASSLAQGPGNTIYF.

This clone was detected once. This chain connects TRBV5-4 to TRBJ1-2; D is unresolved. The CDR3 runs 14 residues. V dropped 0 bases and J dropped 3 bases, with 9 bases sitting between them. Germline-derived CDR1 and CDR2 are SGHNT and YYREEE (reference sequence). CDR3 DNA sequence: TGTGCCAGCAGCTTGGGAGGAAGGGACTATGGCTACACCTTC. Translation gives CASSLGGRDYGYTF.

This chain uses TRBV29-1 with TRBJ1-2, with a weak D call TRBD1 (6 bases). Trimming stripped 6 bases from V and 6 bases from J, with 17 bases between. The CDR3 has 13 amino acids. CDR1 and CDR2 from the germline V gene are SQVTM and ANQGSEA. CDR3 residues: CSVRGGSTNGYTF. For the CDR3, the DNA is TGCAGCGTGAGGGGGGGCAGCACTAATGGCTACACCTTC.

In its sample, this clone was seen once. In the same sample, other DNA sequences code for this CDR3. The V call is TRBV5-1, the J call TRBJ2-7; 10 positions match TRBD1. Germline values: CDR1 SGHRS, CDR2 YFSETQ. The CDR3 totals 14 residues. J gave up 1 base and V 4 bases, and 2 bases lay outside the gene matches. CDR3 amino acids: CASSVDRGSYEQYF. Written as DNA, the CDR3 is TGCGCCAGCAGCGTGGACAGGGGGTCCTACGAGCAGTACTTC.

The chain combines TRBV10-3 with TRBJ2-3; 13 bases are shared with TRBD2. J gave up 1 base and V 0 bases, and 7 bases lay outside the gene matches. Germline CDR1 reads ENHRY; CDR2 reads SYGVKD. The CDR3 is made up of 19 amino acids. The CDR3 loop reads CAISESGLAGLRRTDTQYF. CDR3 DNA sequence: TGTGCCATCAGTGAGTCGGGACTAGCGGGATTACGTCGCACAGATACGCAGTATTTT.

This clone was picked up many times. The CDR3 reads CASSADLRLTFYTF. The CDR3 DNA reads TGTGCCAGCAGCGCGGACCTCAGACTAACCTTCTACACCTTC. The J gene is TRBJ1-2, the V gene TRBV7-2; D gene unclear. The CDR3 runs 14 residues. Per germline, CDR1 SGHTA and CDR2 FQGNSA. Trimming shortened V by 5 bases and J by 10 bases, and 20 bases separated the two germline ends.

The gene calls are TRBV13 and TRBJ2-1, with 9 bases that match TRBD1. After removal of 1 base from V and 7 bases from J, the junction contained 11 bases not matched to a gene. This CDR3 is 17 amino acids long. Germline V gene sequence: CDR1 PRHDT, CDR2 FYEKMQ (reference sequence). This CDR3 reads CASSLEASGQGQNEQFF. The CDR3 DNA reads as TGTGCCAGCAGCTTAGAGGCCTCGGGACAGGGTCAGAATGAGCAGTTCTTC.

There are a few counts of this clone. The V gene is TRBV7-2, the J gene TRBJ1-6; the D gene is possibly TRBD1 (6 bases). The germline CDR1 and CDR2 sequences are SGHTA and FQGNSA. CDR3 length: 14 amino acids. The V gene lost 1 base and the J gene lost 7 bases, with 8 bases spanning the gap. CDR3 sequence reads: CASSLGDRNSPLHF. The CDR3 DNA is TGTGCCAGCAGCTTAGGAGACAGGAATTCACCCCTCCACTTT.

With respect to this clone: The limits of the CDR3 on the DNA are not certain, so only TCRdb's listed CDR3 is given. CDR3 sequence: CASSLEREETQYF. The rearrangement joins TRBV28 to TRBJ2-5; the table's TRBD2 call for D was not verified on the DNA. Counting both end residues, the CDR3 totals 13 amino acids. Per the germline V gene, CDR1 is MDHEN and CDR2 is SYDVKM.

The V call is TRBV20-1, the J call TRBJ2-7; D is uncertain. Per germline, CDR1 DFQATT and CDR2 SNEGSKA (reference sequence). The CDR3 sequence is 10 residues long. V was cut by 6 bases and J by 1 base, with 4 bases left in between. The CDR3 here is CSASSYEQYF. Here the CDR3 DNA reads TGCAGTGCCAGTTCCTACGAGCAGTACTTC.

The V and J genes are TRBV12-3 or TRBV12-4 and TRBJ1-5; D gene uncertain. The CDR3 sequence is 12 residues long. V was pared by 5 bases and J by 4 bases, with 6 bases between. As DNA, the CDR3 is TGTGCCAGCAGTCGACGAAATCAGCCCCAGCATTTT. Encoded protein: CASSRRNQPQHF.

In the case of this clone: A junction end diverges from the germline sequence, so it may reflect a read error. The same CDR3 is also encoded by other DNA sequences in this sample. This chain links TRBV14 with TRBJ1-2, with unresolved D. The CDR3 is 13 amino acids. Per germline, CDR1 SGHDN and CDR2 FVKESK. CDR3 DNA sequence: TGTGCCAGCAGCCAAGGGAGACTCTATGGCTATACCTTC. The encoded protein is CASSQGRLYGYTF.

The rearrangement links TRBV18 to TRBJ1-3, with 7 positions matching TRBD1. There are 16 residues in the CDR3. With V trimmed by 5 bases and J by 0 bases, 7 bases remained unmatched. Per germline, CDR1 KGHSH and CDR2 LQKENI. In DNA, the CDR3 is TGTGCCAGCTCATCTGCCAGGGGGACCTCTGGAAACACCATATATTTT. It yields the protein CASSSARGTSGNTIYF.

The rearrangement joins TRBV11-2 to TRBJ2-1; D perhaps matches TRBD1 (6 bases). The CDR3 sequence is 14 residues long. Germline CDR1 and CDR2: SGHAT and FQNNGV. V dropped 3 bases and J dropped 3 bases, with 9 bases sitting between them. CDR3 in amino acids: CASSLIGGYNEQFF. CDR3 in DNA: TGTGCCAGCAGCTTGATAGGGGGCTACAATGAGCAGTTCTTC. The variable domain in full, with the rest retrieved from reference TRBV11-2 and TRBJ2-1, is EAGVAQSPRYKIIEKRQSVAFWCNPISGHATLYWYQQILGQGPKLLIQFQNNGVVDDSQLPKDRFSAERLKGVDSTLKIQPAKLEDSAVYLCASSLIGGYNEQFFGPGTRLTVL.

V and J are TRBV6-2 or TRBV6-3 and TRBJ2-1; D gene unclear. The length of the CDR3 is 14 residues. Trimming cost V 6 bases and J 0 bases, with 9 bases left between them. CDR1 is MNHEY and CDR2 is SVGEGT in the germline V gene. CDR3 sequence reads: CASSRYGSYNEQFF. In DNA, the CDR3 is TGTGCCAGCAGCCGTTACGGCTCCTACAATGAGCAGTTCTTC.

V is TRBV4-3 and J is TRBJ1-3; possible D gene TRBD1, 5 bases. CDR1 LGHNA and CDR2 YSLEER come from the germline V gene. V lost 0 bases and J 4 bases, leaving 13 bases between the germline ends. The CDR3 spans 16 residues. Here the CDR3 reads CASSQDVGTLGNTIYF. The CDR3 coding sequence is TGCGCCAGCAGCCAAGATGTGGGGACTCTAGGAAACACCATATATTTT.

The CDR3 loop is CASSLGTSGSRGRQYF. Written as DNA, the CDR3 is TGTGCCAGCAGCCTCGGGACTAGCGGGTCCCGAGGGAGGCAGTACTTC. J is TRBJ2-7 and V is TRBV7-3, with TRBD2 matching 12 bases. V gave up 5 bases and J gave up 9 bases; unmatched junction bases: 14. Germline lookup yields CDR1 SGHTA and CDR2 FQGTGA. The CDR3 is made up of 16 amino acids.

The CDR3 DNA reads as TGTGCCAGCAGTGTCAGGCGGTTCACAGATACGCAGTATTTT. This encodes CASSVRRFTDTQYF. The V gene is TRBV2, the J gene TRBJ2-3; D is unclear. Germline CDR1 SNHLY, CDR2 FYNNEI. The length of the CDR3 is 14 residues. V gave up 4 bases and J gave up 2 bases, with 10 bases separating them. Variable domain in full (rest from reference TRBV2 and TRBJ2-3): EPEVTQTPSHQVTQMGQEVILRCVPISNHLYFYWYRQILGQKVEFLVSFYNNEISEKSEIFDDQFSVERPDGSNFTLKIRSTKLEDSAMYFCASSVRRFTDTQYFGPGTRLTVL.

The rearrangement uses TRBV6-2 or TRBV6-3 and TRBJ1-1, with no clear D. Deletions cut 3 bases from V and 1 base from J, with 9 bases between. Germline V gene data show CDR1 as MNHEY and CDR2 as SVGEGT. This CDR3 contains 14 residues. Here the CDR3 DNA reads TGTGCCAGCAGTTATAACATCAAGAACACTGAAGCTTTCTTT. It is translated as CASSYNIKNTEAFF.

V gene TRBV27 combines with J gene TRBJ2-7; no clear D gene. CDR1 and CDR2 (germline): MNHEY, SMNVEV (reference sequence). The CDR3 length is 11 residues. V was trimmed by 6 bases and J by 0 bases, leaving 3 bases between them. CDR3 amino acids: CASRSSYEQYF. The CDR3 region has the DNA TGTGCCAGCAGGAGCTCCTACGAGCAGTACTTC.

The rearrangement links TRBV6-5 to TRBJ2-2; 9 nucleotides align to TRBD1. CDR1 and CDR2 (germline): MNHEY, SVGAGI. The CDR3 extends over 14 amino acids. The ends lost 5 bases at V and 6 bases at J; junction bases unmatched: 4. The CDR3: CASSLTGGSGELFF. Written as DNA, the CDR3 is TGTGCCAGCAGTCTTACAGGGGGCTCCGGGGAGCTGTTTTTT.

Many counts were recorded for this clone. The chain uses TRBV3-1 (or the pseudogene TRBV3-2) and TRBJ2-7; D is unresolved. The CDR3 is 14 amino acids. CDR1 and CDR2 from the germline V gene are LGHDT and YNNKEL (reference sequence). V lost 2 bases and J 5 bases, leaving 13 bases between the germline ends. CDR3 coding DNA: TGTGCCAGCAGCCAACAGCTAGTGATCCACGAGCAGTACTTC. Protein sequence: CASSQQLVIHEQYF.

The rearrangement links TRBV18 to TRBJ2-1, with D unresolved. The V and J ends lost 3 bases and 6 bases respectively, with 12 bases between them. Germline V lookup: CDR1 KGHSH, CDR2 LQKENI. This CDR3 is built from 14 residues. The CDR3 DNA reads as TGTGCCAGCTCACCCTCGTTAGCCGGCAATGAGCAGTTCTTC. It translates to CASSPSLAGNEQFF.

The chain recombines TRBV3-1 (or the pseudogene TRBV3-2) with TRBJ1-6; 8 bases map to TRBD1. CDR1 and CDR2 from the germline V gene are LGHDT and YNNKEL (reference sequence). Germline trimming cut 1 base from V and 5 bases from J; bases unmatched to any gene: 4. There are 16 residues in the CDR3. DNA of the CDR3: TGTGCCAGCAGCCAAGCGGGGACAGGCAATAATTCACCCCTCCACTTT. This gives the protein CASSQAGTGNNSPLHF.

CDR3 coding DNA: TGTGCCAGCAGCCAGGGGACAGGGAAAGGCTACACCTTC. This codes for CASSQGTGKGYTF. This rearrangement joins TRBV3-1 (or the pseudogene TRBV3-2) to TRBJ1-2; 9 bases are shared with TRBD1. Trimming at V came to 3 bases and at J to 8 bases, leaving 4 bases not matched to a gene. The germline V gene encodes CDR1 LGHDT and CDR2 YNNKEL (reference sequence). The CDR3 runs to 13 residues.